Listed here are 19 T cell receptor beta chains from one sample, sequenced in a study of blood T cell repertoires in COVID-19. Sequencing used immunoSEQ multiplex PCR; TCRdb keeps in-frame clones, though not all of them. The sample contains roughly 170,000 clones, around four fifths of which appear only once. The specimen sequenced was PBMCs or T cells enriched from blood (not recorded which). Every receptor here comes from a woman in her forties or fifties in a cohort exposed to, infected with or recovered from COVID-19 (not recorded which).

This sequence joins TRBV28 and TRBJ2-7, with 7 bases lining up with TRBD2. CDR1 is MDHEN and CDR2 is SYDVKM in the germline V gene. The CDR3 covers 12 residues. The ends lost 8 bases at V and 3 bases at J; junction bases unmatched: 4. This CDR3 is CASQPSGYEQYF. The CDR3 coding sequence is TGTGCCAGCCAGCCTAGCGGCTACGAGCAGTACTTC.

The CDR3 coding sequence is TGTGCCAGCAGCTTACGGCAGACTACTGAGCAGTTCTTC. This gives the protein CASSLRQTTEQFF. This chain joins TRBV7-3 and TRBJ2-1; maybe TRBD2 (5 bases). Germline V lookup: CDR1 SGHTA, CDR2 FQGTGA. The CDR3 extends over 13 amino acids. V shed 2 bases and J shed 9 bases, with 11 bases lying between them.

The chain employs TRBV10-3 and TRBJ2-1, with 11 bases lining up with TRBD2. Germline CDR1 ENHRY, CDR2 SYGVKD. V lost 7 bases to trimming and J lost 0 bases; unmatched junction nucleotides: 8. CDR3 length equals 17 residues. In nucleotides, the CDR3 is TGTGCCATCAAGGTTAGCGGGGGGGACAGCTCCTACAATGAGCAGTTCTTC. This sequence encodes CAIKVSGGDSSYNEQFF.

The gene calls are TRBV5-1 and TRBJ2-1; 8 positions agree with TRBD2. The CDR3 extends over 15 amino acids. The germline gives CDR1 SGHRS, CDR2 YFSETQ. The junction had 8 bases not matched to a gene; V was cut back by 0 bases and J by 9 bases. Here the CDR3 reads CASSLAAGAKSEQFF. CDR3 coding DNA: TGCGCCAGCAGCTTGGCAGCGGGAGCTAAAAGTGAGCAGTTCTTC.

In the case of this clone: This sample includes further DNA sequences coding for the same CDR3. The chain employs TRBV9 and TRBJ1-1, with no clear D. V shed 2 bases and J shed 1 base, with 12 bases lying between them. The germline V gene has CDR1 SGDLS and CDR2 YYNGEE. The CDR3 contains 15 residues. CDR3 nucleotide sequence: TGTGCCAGCAGCGTGGTGTCCGGAGGGAACACTGAAGCTTTCTTT. Protein: CASSVVSGGNTEAFF.

The chain recombines TRBV18 with TRBJ2-1; 8 bases map to TRBD2. V shed 8 bases, J shed 3 bases, and the junction held 9 bases outside the gene matches. Germline V CDR1 and CDR2: KGHSH, LQKENI. The CDR3 has 15 amino acids. The CDR3 spells CASSLTSGNYNEQFF. DNA of the CDR3: TGTGCCAGCAGCCTAACTAGCGGTAACTACAATGAGCAGTTCTTC. Based on the CDR3 plus reference TRBV18 and TRBJ2-1, the full variable domain is NAGVMQNPRHLVRRRGQEARLRCSPMKGHSHVYWYRQLPEEGLKFMVYLQKENIIDESGMPKERFSAEFPKEGPSILRIQQVVRGDSAAYFCASSLTSGNYNEQFFGPGTRLTVL.

The chain joins TRBV30 to TRBJ1-2; D ambiguous. Germline CDR1 reads GTSNPN; CDR2 reads SVGIG (reference sequence). This CDR3 region has 12 residues. V lost 2 bases to trimming and J lost 5 bases, with 9 bases between them. The CDR3 DNA is TGTGCCTGGAGTAAGGACTCATATGGCTACACCTTC. This gives the protein CAWSKDSYGYTF. Full variable domain (outside the CDR3, taken from reference TRBV30 and TRBJ1-2): SQTIHQWPATLVQPVGSPLSLECTVEGTSNPNLYWYRQAAGRGLQLLFYSVGIGQISSEVPQNLSASRPQDRQFILSSKKLLLSDSGFYLCAWSKDSYGYTFGSGTRLTVV.

This chain connects TRBV12-5 to TRBJ1-2, with TRBD1 matching 7 bases. Looked up from germline, CDR1 is LGHNT and CDR2 is FRNRAP. The CDR3 is 15 residues long. V lost 6 bases and J lost 8; bases outside the gene matches: 15. The CDR3 is CASGSQKGGFNGYTF. The CDR3 DNA is TGTGCTAGTGGCAGCCAAAAAGGGGGCTTTAACGGCTACACCTTC.

V usage is TRBV5-1 and J usage is TRBJ1-3, with no clear D. CDR1 SGHRS and CDR2 YFSETQ come from the germline V gene. The V gene lost 2 bases and the J gene lost 0 bases, with 12 bases spanning the gap. The CDR3 sequence is 16 residues long. CDR3 sequence: CASSLDTVSSGNTIYF. The CDR3, as DNA: TGCGCCAGCAGCTTAGATACAGTTTCCTCTGGAAACACCATATATTTT.

This sequence joins TRBV7-3 and TRBJ2-5; maybe TRBD2 (6 bases). The CDR3 consists of 15 residues. Trimming cost V 1 base and J 6 bases, with 15 bases left between them. Germline CDR1 SGHTA, CDR2 FQGTGA. This chain's CDR3 is CASSLNGGEIKTQYF. The CDR3 nucleotides are TGTGCCAGCAGCTTAAACGGAGGGGAAATAAAGACCCAGTACTTC.

This chain uses TRBV2 with TRBJ1-2; D is unclear. Germline values: CDR1 SNHLY, CDR2 FYNNEI. The CDR3 has 14 amino acids. V lost 2 bases and J 1 base, leaving 8 bases between the germline ends. The CDR3: CASSESTVNYGYTF. Written as DNA, the CDR3 is TGTGCCAGCAGTGAATCCACAGTTAACTATGGCTACACCTTC.

The V gene is TRBV10-3, the J gene TRBJ2-1, with 12 positions matching TRBD2. The CDR3 covers 18 residues. The V gene end was trimmed by 4 bases and the J gene end by 5 bases; junction bases not matched to a gene: 12. CDR1 is ENHRY, CDR2 SYGVKD, per germline. CDR3 amino acids: CAISVKTSGSPNDNEQFF. Here the CDR3 DNA reads TGTGCCATCAGTGTTAAGACTAGCGGGAGCCCAAATGACAATGAGCAGTTCTTC.

The rearrangement links TRBV12-3 or TRBV12-4 to TRBJ2-1, with D perhaps matching TRBD2 (5 bases). The CDR3 loop spans 12 amino acids. V dropped 5 bases and J dropped 9 bases, with 11 bases sitting between them. In nucleotides, the CDR3 is TGTGCCAGCAGTCCTACAGAGGGTGAGCAGTTCTTC. Its translation: CASSPTEGEQFF.

J is TRBJ1-5 and V is TRBV6-2 or TRBV6-3; no firm D call. Trimming pared 0 bases from V and 0 bases from J, leaving 9 bases between. The V gene's germline CDR1 is MNHEY and CDR2 SVGEGT. The CDR3 totals 16 residues. CDR3 sequence (DNA): TGTGCCAGCAGTTACTCAGCTCGGGATAGCAATCAGCCCCAGCATTTT. The encoded protein is CASSYSARDSNQPQHF.

The chain is built from TRBV24-1 and TRBJ1-5; possible D gene TRBD1, 5 bases. Trimming removed 6 bases from V and 8 bases from J, with 16 bases in between. The CDR3 covers 14 residues. The germline V gene encodes CDR1 KGHDR and CDR2 SFDVKD. CDR3 loop: CATSLGRAIEPQHF. Written as DNA, the CDR3 is TGTGCCACCAGTCTAGGCAGGGCGATTGAGCCCCAGCATTTT.

In DNA, the CDR3 is TGTGCCAGCAGCCAGAACACTGAAGCTTTCTTT. Translated: CASSQNTEAFF. The chain uses TRBV11-2 and TRBJ1-1, with D uncertain. V gave up 5 bases and J gave up 1 base, with 2 bases separating them. From germline, CDR1 is SGHAT and CDR2 FQNNGV. The CDR3 spans 11 residues.

A note on this clone: At one of its ends the junction is not consistent with the germline gene, which may arise from a read error. CDR3 sequence: CASSLQGAKETQYF. For the CDR3, the DNA is TGTGCTAGCAGCTTACAGGGGGCTAAGGAGACCCAGTACTTC. The genes are TRBV7-7 and TRBJ2-5, with 9 nucleotides matching TRBD1. CDR3 size: 14 residues. Germline CDR1 reads SSHAT; CDR2 reads FNYEAQ (reference sequence).

The CDR3 bases are TGTGCCATCAAGCGGGACTTAGAGGCTTACGAGCAGTACTTC. Translated, it gives CAIKRDLEAYEQYF. The rearrangement joins TRBV10-3 to TRBJ2-7; 7 nucleotides match TRBD2. The germline CDR1 and CDR2 sequences are ENHRY and SYGVKD. V dropped 7 bases and J dropped 4; count of bases not matched to a gene: 10. CDR3 size: 14 residues.

V and J are TRBV28 and TRBJ1-6, with a tentative D call TRBD1 (6 bases). Germline V gene data show CDR1 as MDHEN and CDR2 as SYDVKM. CDR3 length: 15 amino acids. The V and J ends lost 7 bases and 10 bases respectively, with 20 bases between them. The CDR3 region has the DNA TGTGCCAGCATCAGCGCTGGGCAGGGGAGATCACCCCTCCACTTT. Protein product: CASISAGQGRSPLHF.